The present entry profiles one T cell receptor (beta chain) with its context. What it binds is not known. This specimen belongs to a study of long-term antiretroviral therapy in people with HIV. General study findings and limits: Information pertaining to ART adherence, viral resistance or therapeutic modifications was not obtained.

The CDR3 spans 13 residues. With 1 base removed from V and 5 bases from J, the gap between germline ends came to 8 bases. Germline assignment: CDR1 SGHAT and CDR2 FQNNGV. The run of the v3.0 immunoSEQ assay was at survey level. The assay was immunoSEQ multiplex PCR, and TCRdb's table has in-frame clones only and misses some. The profile shows 20,000 to 25,000 clones, about 82% of them singletons. The sequences come from unsorted PBMCs, collected 1.3 years after starting antiretroviral therapy. The chain links TRBV11-2 to TRBJ1-1; a possible D gene is TRBD1 (6 bases). This clonotype was sampled from a man aged 55 to 70 with HIV. The CDR3 DNA reads as TGTGCCAGCAGCTTAGGACAGGCGACTGAAGCTTTCTTT. This encodes CASSLGQATEAFF.